This TCR beta chain was sequenced in a study of blood T cell repertoires in COVID-19 (dated by TCRdb to 2018 to 2021). About the full investigation: Samples from collaborators originated in the United States, Italy and Spain and spanned both the acute and convalescent phases of COVID-19. The material from the prospective study consisted of cDNA or gDNA derived from T cells, B-cell-depleted T cells, or PBMCs. Deeply sampled blood TCRbeta repertoires from subjects exposed to, actively infected with, or recovered from COVID-19 were included in the dataset. The repertoires were made available in a free public database intended to serve as a resource for research on the immune response to SARS-CoV-2. Samples were obtained from the ongoing ImmuneRACE study (first 160 participants) and from over a thousand subjects provided by 6 global collaborators. Sample metadata almost always included a de-identified subject ID, COVID-19 status, age in years and sex. Where available, HLA class I and class II types were obtained from metadata supplied by the sample provider rather than from assay-based typing. Broader findings and caveats from the paper: The quantity of clinical and demographic metadata differed by source and by participant and was supplied without curation.

TCRbeta CDR3 regions were amplified from genomic DNA by means of the immunoSEQ Assay, a bias-controlled multiplex PCR. The published analysis was carried out like this. Nucleated cell counts per sample were estimated from amplification of reference gene primers within the assay. Sequence reads were collapsed and filtered to measure the absolute abundance of every unique TCRbeta CDR3 rearrangement. For each sample, productive Simpson clonality was calculated as the square root of Simpson's diversity index over productive rearrangements. TCRdb holds this immuneACCESS table with in-frame rearrangements only. Some clones are missing; in checked studies, unresolved V genes explain under half, and the rest has no known cause. V, J and clone size reflect that table, while D and trimming were determined from the DNA. The sample contains about 110,000 clones, around nine tenths of them found a single time. The ten largest clones take up over 3% of the sample.

V and J are trimmed by 2 bases and 4 bases, and the gene matches miss 4 bases of the junction. The CDR3 goes from the cysteine to the phenylalanine over 15 residues. The sequence is cut down to CDR3 DNA, 45 bases in frame from base 1. The CDR1 and CDR2 encoded by the germline V gene (reference sequence) are SEHNR and FQNEAQ. In the case of this clone: Its specific antigen is unknown. No qualities accompany the bases; no much larger clone lies one base away.

Collaborating institutions collected whole blood in K2EDTA tubes following their own protocols. For TCRbeta analysis, collaborators shipped samples as frozen whole blood, isolated PBMCs, or DNA extracted from either of those sample types. Sequences were obtained from peripheral blood. The rearrangement joined TRBV7-9 to TRBJ1-2; 10 nucleotides in the junction match TRBD1. The TCR comes from a woman in her forties or fifties with acute or convalescent COVID-19. The CDR3 region reads CASSLWGQGFYGYTF. The nucleotides are TGTGCCAGCAGCTTATGGGGACAGGGGTTCTATGGCTACACCTTC. Reference TRBV7-9 and TRBJ1-2 genes cover what lies past the CDR3, so the full variable domain is DTGVSQNPRHKITKRGQNVTFRCDPISEHNRLYWYRQTLGQGPEFLTYFQNEAQLEKSRLLSDRFSAERPKGSFSTLEIQRTEQGDSAMYLCASSLWGQGFYGYTFGSGTRLTVV.